This T cell receptor beta chain was sequenced for a study of blood T cell repertoires in COVID-19. Looked up from germline, CDR1 is MNHEY and CDR2 is SMNVEV (reference sequence). The CDR3 runs 15 residues. Between the trimmed V and J ends, which lost 2 bases and 5 bases, there was a span of 15 bases. Generated by immunoSEQ multiplex PCR, the TCRdb table keeps only in-frame clones and is missing some. This table holds around 200,000 clones, around 87% found once. The specimen sequenced was peripheral blood. The J gene is TRBJ1-2, the V gene TRBV27; D is ambiguous. The source of this sequence is a man in his forties with active or convalescent COVID-19. The CDR3 is CASSLSSWGVYGYTF. The CDR3 nucleotides are TGTGCCAGCAGTTTAAGCAGTTGGGGAGTGTATGGCTACACCTTC.